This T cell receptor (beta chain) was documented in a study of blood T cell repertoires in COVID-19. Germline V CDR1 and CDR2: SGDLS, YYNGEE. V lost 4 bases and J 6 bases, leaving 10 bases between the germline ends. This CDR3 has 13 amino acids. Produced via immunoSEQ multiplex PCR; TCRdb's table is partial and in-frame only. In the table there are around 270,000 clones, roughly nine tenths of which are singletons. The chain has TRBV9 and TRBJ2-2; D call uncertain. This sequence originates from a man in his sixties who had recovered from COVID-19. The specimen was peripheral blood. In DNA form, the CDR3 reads TGTGCCAGCAGCACCCGGGTAGCCGGGGAGCTGTTTTTT. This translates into CASSTRVAGELFF.